A single sample is the source of the 24 T cell receptor beta chains below, sequenced in a study of control samples from healthy donors and cancer patients. Repertoires were generated with immunoSEQ multiplex PCR, while TCRdb's copy carries only in-frame clones and drops some. Here the sample spans about 89,000 clones, 85% to 90% being singletons. The sample was blood. These receptors came from a woman in her thirties or forties in good health.

The chain joins TRBV6-5 to TRBJ2-5, with TRBD2 matching over 9 bases. J gave up 5 bases and V 6 bases, and 10 bases lay outside the gene matches. This CDR3 has 15 amino acids. Germline V gene data show CDR1 as MNHEY and CDR2 as SVGAGI. The CDR3 region has the DNA TGTGCCAGCAGCGTTCTGGCGGGGGGGCCGGAGACCCAGTACTTC. Its protein product is CASSVLAGGPETQYF.

The chain joins TRBV7-2 to TRBJ2-7; D is ambiguous. V lost 0 bases to trimming and J lost 1 base, with 10 bases between them. Germline V gene lookup returns CDR1 SGHTA and CDR2 FQGNSA. The CDR3 is made up of 15 amino acids. Written as DNA, the CDR3 is TGTGCCAGCAGCTTAGCGGGTTATGCATCCTACGAGCAGTACTTC. Its translation is CASSLAGYASYEQYF.

DNA of the CDR3: TGTGCCAGCAGCAAAGCTTACAGCCCGGGGTACTATGGCTACACCTTC. Translated: CASSKAYSPGYYGYTF. The rearrangement uses TRBV21-1 and TRBJ1-2. TRBV21-1 is designated a pseudogene. There are 16 residues in the CDR3.

J is TRBJ2-3 and V is TRBV29-1, with 7 bases that match TRBD1. With V trimmed by 6 bases and J by 6 bases, 6 bases remained unmatched. Germline V lookup: CDR1 SQVTM, CDR2 ANQGSEA. This CDR3 is 12 amino acids long. The CDR3 DNA is TGCAGCGTGGCGACAGGGACGGATACGCAGTATTTT. This gives the protein CSVATGTDTQYF.

Only one count was recorded for this clone. The chain has TRBV27 and TRBJ2-2; possible D gene TRBD2, 6 bases. The CDR3 consists of 17 residues. From germline, CDR1 is MNHEY and CDR2 SMNVEV (reference sequence). V lost 2 bases, J lost 0 bases, and 13 bases lay in between. The CDR3 loop reads CASSLRDSSANTGELFF. The CDR3 DNA sequence: TGTGCCAGCAGTTTACGGGACTCCAGTGCGAACACCGGGGAGCTGTTTTTT.

The gene calls are TRBV29-1 and TRBJ1-1; 11 bases map to TRBD1. The CDR3 runs 14 residues. Unmatched junction bases numbered 6, after V lost 6 bases and J lost 3 bases. Per the germline V gene, CDR1 is SQVTM and CDR2 is ANQGSEA. CDR3 region: CSVGQGALDTEAFF. The CDR3 bases are TGCAGCGTAGGACAGGGGGCATTGGACACTGAAGCTTTCTTT.

The V gene is TRBV2, the J gene TRBJ1-3; D is ambiguous. Germline V lookup: CDR1 SNHLY, CDR2 FYNNEI. The CDR3 totals 14 residues. V dropped 5 bases and J dropped 0 bases, with 8 bases sitting between them. DNA for the CDR3: TGTGCCAGCAGTTCAGAAATCTCTGGAAACACCATATATTTT. Protein product: CASSSEISGNTIYF. The whole variable domain, remainder taken from reference TRBV2 and TRBJ1-3, is EPEVTQTPSHQVTQMGQEVILRCVPISNHLYFYWYRQILGQKVEFLVSFYNNEISEKSEIFDDQFSVERPDGSNFTLKIRSTKLEDSAMYFCASSSEISGNTIYFGEGSWLTVV.

As DNA, the CDR3 is TGCGCCAGCAGCCAAACTTACGGGGGGACTGGTCACTACGAGCAGTACTTC. This gives the protein CASSQTYGGTGHYEQYF. The rearrangement links TRBV4-3 to TRBJ2-7, with 7 bases aligning to TRBD2. Germline values: CDR1 LGHNA, CDR2 YSLEER. J gave up 3 bases and V 2 bases, and 13 bases lay outside the gene matches. This CDR3 contains 17 residues.

This sequence joins TRBV9 and TRBJ1-2; D uncertain. CDR3 size: 12 residues. V gave up 0 bases and J gave up 5 bases, with 5 bases separating them. Germline CDR1 reads SGDLS; CDR2 reads YYNGEE. CDR3 in amino acids: CASSVGEYGYTF. In nucleotides, the CDR3 is TGTGCCAGCAGCGTAGGAGAGTATGGCTACACCTTC.

This clone was counted a single time. The V call is TRBV6-2 or TRBV6-3, the J call TRBJ2-1; weak D call: TRBD1 (5 bases). The CDR3 is 15 amino acids. V lost 6 bases to trimming and J lost 7 bases, with 19 bases between them. The germline V gene encodes CDR1 MNHEY and CDR2 SVGEGT. The CDR3 loop is CASSTVYGAGNEQFF. In DNA, the CDR3 is TGTGCCAGCAGCACCGTGTATGGGGCTGGAAATGAGCAGTTCTTC.

Here the CDR3 reads CSVRQGGDEKLFF. Here the CDR3 DNA reads TGCAGCGTAAGACAGGGGGGTGATGAAAAACTGTTTTTT. The chain combines TRBV29-1 with TRBJ1-4; 9 nucleotides line up with TRBD1. Unmatched junction bases numbered 5, after V lost 6 bases and J lost 6 bases. The CDR3 is 13 residues long. CDR1 is SQVTM, CDR2 ANQGSEA, per germline.

The CDR3 DNA reads as TGTGCCAGCAGCTCATCACGGCGTGTACAAGAGACCCAGTACTTC. It translates to CASSSSRRVQETQYF. The chain links TRBV11-3 to TRBJ2-5, with unresolved D. This CDR3 has 15 residues. The germline gives CDR1 SGHNT, CDR2 YENEEA. Deletions cut 4 bases from V and 2 bases from J, with 14 bases between.

The V call is TRBV30, the J call TRBJ2-2; 7 nucleotides align to TRBD1. J gave up 1 base and V 3 bases, and 14 bases lay outside the gene matches. The CDR3 spans 18 residues. The V gene's germline CDR1 is GTSNPN and CDR2 SVGIG (reference sequence). CDR3 coding DNA: TGTGCCTGGAGAGAACCGGGACAGCTACGCCAGAACACCGGGGAGCTGTTTTTT. Amino acids: CAWREPGQLRQNTGELFF. The full variable domain, its missing parts supplied by reference TRBV30 and TRBJ2-2, is SQTIHQWPATLVQPVGSPLSLECTVEGTSNPNLYWYRQAAGRGLQLLFYSVGIGQISSEVPQNLSASRPQDRQFILSSKKLLLSDSGFYLCAWREPGQLRQNTGELFFGEGSRLTVL.

The chain combines TRBV2 with TRBJ2-5; D may be TRBD2 (6 bases). From germline, CDR1 is SNHLY and CDR2 FYNNEI. V was pared by 3 bases and J by 5 bases, with 16 bases between. CDR3 length: 15 residues. CDR3 sequence (DNA): TGTGCCAGCAGTGAGAGTAGGGCGGAGGGGGAGACCCAGTACTTC. Translated: CASSESRAEGETQYF.

The chain carries TRBV7-9 and TRBJ2-5, with no clear D. CDR3 length: 13 amino acids. V shed 3 bases and J shed 5 bases, with 10 bases lying between them. CDR1 and CDR2 (germline): SEHNR, FQNEAQ (reference sequence). In DNA, the CDR3 is TGTGCCAGCAGCTTTCCCCCAAGGGAGACCCAGTACTTC. It encodes CASSFPPRETQYF. Variable domain in full (rest from reference TRBV7-9 and TRBJ2-5): DTGVSQNPRHKITKRGQNVTFRCDPISEHNRLYWYRQTLGQGPEFLTYFQNEAQLEKSRLLSDRFSAERPKGSFSTLEIQRTEQGDSAMYLCASSFPPRETQYFGPGTRLLVL.

Regarding this clone: The junction departs from germline at one end; a sequencing error may be responsible. The chain couples TRBV24-1 to TRBJ2-2; D not resolved. The CDR3 is made up of 15 amino acids. The V gene's germline CDR1 is KGHDR and CDR2 SFDVKD. DNA for the CDR3: TGTGCCACCAGTAATTTGCACGCAAACACCGGGGAGCTGTTTTTT. It is translated as CATSNLHANTGELFF.

The chain carries TRBV6-2 or TRBV6-3 and TRBJ1-5, with a possible D match to TRBD1 (6 bases). Germline V gene data show CDR1 as MNHEY and CDR2 as SVGEGT. CDR3 length: 15 residues. Trimming took 6 bases from V and 0 from J, leaving 12 bases between them. CDR3 sequence reads: CASSGTPVSNQPQHF. The CDR3 DNA reads as TGTGCCAGCAGCGGGACACCAGTTAGCAATCAGCCCCAGCATTTT.

The rearrangement joins TRBV12-3 or TRBV12-4 to TRBJ2-7; D gene unclear. The CDR3 sequence is 13 residues long. V was trimmed by 10 bases and J by 7 bases, leaving 20 bases between them. CDR3 in DNA: TGTGCCACCGTCCGGCGAGGATCTTGGGAGCAGTACTTC. Translation: CATVRRGSWEQYF.

The chain is built from TRBV7-2 and TRBJ1-6, with 11 bases aligning to TRBD1. This CDR3 contains 16 residues. Germline V gene sequence: CDR1 SGHTA, CDR2 FQGNSA. The J segment lost 9 bases and the V segment lost 5 bases, leaving 9 bases of the junction unmatched. The CDR3 loop reads CASSQNRDRGSSPLHF. As DNA, the CDR3 is TGTGCCAGCAGCCAAAACCGGGACAGGGGGAGTTCACCCCTCCACTTT.

The rearrangement uses TRBV30 and TRBJ1-1; D possibly corresponds to TRBD1 (5 bases). V was pared by 0 bases and J by 5 bases, with 13 bases between. Per germline, CDR1 GTSNPN and CDR2 SVGIG (reference sequence). The CDR3 sequence is 14 residues long. CDR3 DNA: TGTGCCTGGAGTGTACTGGGGGAGGGTACTGAAGCTTTCTTT. It is translated as CAWSVLGEGTEAFF.

J is TRBJ2-7 and V is TRBV30, with D maybe TRBD2 (6 bases). The V gene's germline CDR1 is GTSNPN and CDR2 SVGIG (reference sequence). The CDR3 is made up of 11 amino acids. CDR3 in DNA: TGTAGGGCCTGCGGGGTACACGAGCAGTACTTC. Its translation: CRACGVHEQYF.

This clone was picked up a small number of times. The chain links TRBV7-3 to TRBJ1-5, with D unclear. CDR3 length: 16 amino acids. The germline CDR1 and CDR2 sequences are SGHTA and FQGTGA. V gave up 1 base and J gave up 1 base, with 11 bases separating them. CDR3 nucleotide sequence: TGTGCCAGCAGCTTAAGCCCAACAAGGAGCAATCAGCCCCAGCATTTT. This sequence encodes CASSLSPTRSNQPQHF.

The chain couples TRBV3-1 (or the pseudogene TRBV3-2) to TRBJ1-1, with D unresolved. The CDR3 is 14 residues long. The germline CDR1 and CDR2 sequences are LGHDT and YNNKEL (reference sequence). V dropped 1 base and J dropped 2 bases, with 8 bases sitting between them. CDR3 sequence: CASSQGRENTEAFF. The CDR3 DNA reads as TGTGCCAGCAGCCAAGGGAGGGAAAACACTGAAGCTTTCTTT.

The chain is built from TRBV27 and TRBJ2-2, with D tentatively TRBD2 (6 bases). The CDR3 runs to 16 residues. Germline loops: CDR1 MNHEY, CDR2 SMNVEV (reference sequence). V gave up 2 bases and J gave up 0 bases, with 10 bases separating them. The CDR3 bases are TGTGCCAGCAGTTTAGAGGGACTCCCGAACACCGGGGAGCTGTTTTTT. Translated: CASSLEGLPNTGELFF.